This T cell receptor beta chain was captured in a study of T cell repertoires in cytomegalovirus infection. On the study more broadly: Both recently identified HLA-C-restricted and well-studied HLA-B-restricted CMV epitopes were used in the study. An indication of both CMV infection and matching HLA type came from public TCR beta signatures. Study-wide results and caveats: Cumulated frequencies of public TCR beta families served to identify carriers of CMV plus the relevant HLA. Predominance within the ex vivo response was attributable to HLA-C-restricted CMV-specific TCR beta clonotypes.

TCRdb redid the calling of the reads with MiXCR, one entry per CDR3 protein. Seen here are approximately 1,000,000 distinct CDR3 sequences, around 29% observed once, and the top ten hold around an eighth. V was trimmed by 0 bases and J by 4 bases, leaving 12 bases between them. This CDR3 has 15 amino acids. Germline V CDR1 and CDR2: LGHNA, YNFKEQ. Worth noting for this clonotype: What it binds is unknown.

The chain combines TRBV4-2 with TRBJ1-2; D call uncertain. The sequences come from cultured CD8+ T cells from PBMCs, collected from culture after CMV antigen stimulation. The receptor's source is a human donor in good health (CMV status not recorded). Some clones in this sample may be carry-over from other donors' samples. The CDR3 sequence is CASSQDPGRRYGYTF. CDR3 coding DNA: TGTGCCAGCAGCCAAGATCCCGGGCGCCGCTATGGCTACACCTTC.